This record concerns one TCR beta chain sequence. The antigen is not known. The data were taken from a study of shared clonotypes between healthy human individuals. Study-wide results and caveats: Lower generation probabilities were found for non-shared clonotypes than for those shared by all four donors.

Healthy HIV-negative adults without recent acute infections or vaccinations served as donors. Each cell subset's genomic DNA was divided evenly among several immunoSEQ plates. Per the authors' pipeline: Because ImmunoSEQ provided only junction sequences with no quality scores, the filtering differed. Here immunoSEQ multiplex PCR was the method, and the copy in TCRdb shows in-frame clones only, minus some. Clone size and V and J calls were adopted from that table, with D and trimming inferred from the DNA. The data hold about 690,000 clones, with 80% to 95% observed a single time. The CDR3 is 12 residues long. V lost 4 bases, J lost 2 bases, and 1 base lay in between. The germline V gene has CDR1 SGHNT and CDR2 YYREEE (reference sequence).

The origin of this receptor is a man aged 18 to 30 in good health. Some clones in this sample may be carry-over from other donors' samples. The sequenced material came from memory CD8+ T cells from PBMCs. Subset given: CD45RO+ cells pooled with CCR7-negative TemRA cells. The chain recombines TRBV5-4 with TRBJ2-6; D remains ambiguous. CDR3 residues: CASSPGANVLTF. DNA of the CDR3: TGTGCCAGCAGCCCTGGGGCCAACGTCCTGACTTTC. Variable domain in full (rest from reference TRBV5-4 and TRBJ2-6): ETGVTQSPTHLIKTRGQQVTLRCSSQSGHNTVSWYQQALGQGPQFIFQYYREEENGRGNFPPRFSGLQFPNYSSELNVNALELDDSALYLCASSPGANVLTFGAGSRLTVL.